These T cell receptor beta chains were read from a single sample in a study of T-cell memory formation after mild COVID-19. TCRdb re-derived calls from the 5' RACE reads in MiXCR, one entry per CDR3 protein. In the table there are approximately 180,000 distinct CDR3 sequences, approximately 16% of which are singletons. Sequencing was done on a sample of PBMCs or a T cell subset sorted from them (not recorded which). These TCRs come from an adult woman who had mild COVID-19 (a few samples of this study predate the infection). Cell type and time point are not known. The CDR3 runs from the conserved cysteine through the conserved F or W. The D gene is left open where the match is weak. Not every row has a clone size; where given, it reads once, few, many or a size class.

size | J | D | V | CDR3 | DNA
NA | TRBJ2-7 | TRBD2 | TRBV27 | CASSLPTFSGSAYEQYF | TGTGCCAGCAGTCTCCCCACCTTTAGCGGGAGTGCCTACGAGCAGTACTTC
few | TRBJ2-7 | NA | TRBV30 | CAWSVRDEQYF | TGTGCCTGGAGTGTACGGGACGAGCAGTACTTC
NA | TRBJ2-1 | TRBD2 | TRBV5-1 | CASSLGSSGGAWYNEQFF | TGCGCCAGCAGCTTGGGCTCTAGCGGGGGGGCCTGGTACAATGAGCAGTTCTTC
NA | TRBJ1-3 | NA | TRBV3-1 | CASSHTGNRNTIYF | TGTGCCAGCAGCCACACAGGGAATCGCAACACCATATATTTT
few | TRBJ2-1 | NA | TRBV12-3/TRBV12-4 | CASSLEEGPANEQFF | TGTGCCAGCAGCCTAGAAGAGGGCCCCGCCAATGAGCAGTTCTTC
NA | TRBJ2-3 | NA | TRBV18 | CASSPPSGADTQYF | TGTGCCAGCTCACCCCCGAGCGGAGCAGATACGCAGTATTTT
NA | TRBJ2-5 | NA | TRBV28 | CASSLWENQETQYF | TGTGCCAGCAGTTTATGGGAGAATCAAGAGACCCAGTACTTC
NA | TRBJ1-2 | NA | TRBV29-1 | CSVEPRDLNYGYTF | TGCAGCGTTGAACCTCGGGACCTTAACTATGGCTACACCTTC
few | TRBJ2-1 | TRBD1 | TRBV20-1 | CSARDREIYNEQFF | TGCAGTGCTCGGGACAGGGAAATTTACAATGAGCAGTTCTTC
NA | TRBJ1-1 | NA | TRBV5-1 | CASSLGRQNTEAFF | TGCGCCAGCAGCTTGGGACGACAGAACACTGAAGCTTTCTTT
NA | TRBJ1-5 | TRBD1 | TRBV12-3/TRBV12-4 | CASRGQTASNQPQHF | TGTGCCAGCAGGGGACAGACTGCTTCTAATCAGCCCCAGCATTTT
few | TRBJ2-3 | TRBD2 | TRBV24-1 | CATSDSGLAEPTDTQYF | TGTGCCACCAGTGATTCGGGACTAGCGGAGCCCACAGATACGCAGTATTTT
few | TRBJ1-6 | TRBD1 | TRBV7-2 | CASSPVGTGGNSPLHF | TGTGCCAGCAGCCCGGTGGGGACAGGGGGTAATTCACCCCTCCACTTT
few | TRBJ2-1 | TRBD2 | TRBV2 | CASSRGLAGGRADNEQFF | TGTGCCAGCAGTCGGGGACTAGCGGGAGGGCGAGCCGACAATGAGCAGTTCTTC
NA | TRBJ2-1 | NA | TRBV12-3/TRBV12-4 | CASSLGLGVSHNEQFF | TGTGCCAGCAGTTTAGGGCTGGGGGTAAGCCACAATGAGCAGTTCTTC